This T cell receptor beta chain was recorded in a study of cytomegalovirus exposure and HLA in healthy donors (dated by TCRdb to about 2017). About the investigation overall: In an earlier analysis of approximately 640 of the donors, 276 Gb of sequence data and roughly 100 million unique TCR beta sequences from roughly 200 million T cells were reported. An early release covering about 600 HLA-typed donors comprised approximately 300 gigabases of sequencing data and about 90 million unique TCR sequences. The genetic ancestry cluster associated with self-reported Caucasian donors included 80% to 90% of the roughly 390 genotyped donors. The study aimed to test whether signatures of past pathogen exposure could be identified by cataloging public T cell receptors. Using immunosequencing, the study profiled T cell repertoires from 666 subjects and related those repertoires to cytomegalovirus serostatus. Besides the first cohort of hundreds of subjects, a separate validation cohort made up of roughly 120 different subjects was used. To predict cytomegalovirus infection status, the study combined high-throughput TCR immunosequencing, statistical association of individual TCRs with disease status, and machine learning. To study patterns of TCR occurrence, a later analysis re-analyzed previously published TCR beta repertoires from several hundred donors and added high-resolution HLA genotyping. Rather than using new phenotypic data, the later analysis identified candidate immune exposures from TCR beta sequences and from how often those sequences occurred across donors. An earlier analysis of nearly 600 of the donors applied high-throughput TCR beta sequencing to assess whether each TCR beta V gene segment acted as functional or pseudogenic. Alongside the repertoire data, information on donor age, sex, ethnicity and CMV serostatus was compiled. A later genetic analysis took genome-wide SNP genotypes for 398 of the 666 donors and used that subset as a discovery cohort. Every discovery cohort repertoire had been produced on one sequencing platform. Class I and class II HLA loci were covered by the typing at four-digit resolution. Typing coverage differed by locus: A, B, C, DRB1 and DQB1 were typed in roughly 620-630 donors, DQA1 in roughly 510, DPA1 in around 610, and DPB1 in roughly 470. Four to six DR-DQ haplotypes were handled as single units for association and clustering, since linkage in the cohort was strong. Among under 450 genotyped donors of the cohort, an average of approximately 230,000 unique TCR beta nucleotide sequences were sequenced per donor, 15% to 20% of them non-productive.

Library prep was done by the immunoSEQ multiplex PCR assay. The multiplex PCR relied on a mix of 60 forward primers for TCR Vbeta segments and 13 reverse primers for TCR Jbeta segments. The CDR3 region of rearranged TCR beta genes was amplified from genomic DNA with a multiplex PCR assay. On the Illumina HiSeq System, the amplified TCR beta libraries were sequenced as 87-base-pair reads. As for the authors' bioinformatics: In a later analysis, around 80 million unique TCR beta chains were counted across the 666 repertoires, and approximately 11 million of these chains were shared by at least two donors. A nearest-neighbor algorithm error-corrected the raw reads and collapsed the reads into unique sequences, merging closely related sequences to remove PCR and sequencing errors. Alignment of CDR3 sequences to IMGT reference sequences was used to assign V, D and J gene segments. Each retained sequence needed at least a six-nucleotide match to both a V gene segment and a J gene segment. Rearrangements were classified as productive when the CDR3 lacked stop codons and remained in frame with V and J, and all other rearrangements were classified as non-productive. CDR3 was defined by IMGT convention, running from the second conserved V-encoded cysteine to the conserved J-encoded phenylalanine. The earlier analysis of about 610 of the donors excluded any sequence lacking an unambiguous match to a single V gene segment. In an earlier analysis of a few hundred of the donors, a V segment was called functional when productive rearrangements were above 56.7%, and segregating when the standard deviation between donors exceeded 5%. A statistical classification framework was built to diagnose cytomegalovirus status from the catalog of TCR beta chain sequences. In a later analysis, V and J genes were assigned by comparing TCR nucleotide sequences against IMGT/GENE-DB human TR gene sequences. Using the TCRdist pipeline, a later analysis assigned CDR3 sequences along with most-parsimonious VDJ recombination scenarios. In a later analysis, every TCR beta chain was defined by the combination of its CDR3 amino acid sequence and its V-gene family, and reads without a unique V-gene family were dropped. To address suspected cross-contamination and a sequencing artifact, a later analysis removed around 590 highly shared, low-generation-probability nucleotide sequences. In a later analysis, a clonal expansion index was calculated for each public chain from normalized within-repertoire ranks of inferred template counts. In a later analysis, generation probabilities were computed using a VDJ recombination model fitted to out-of-frame rearrangements, and the results were checked against IGoR. Hypergeometric tests were used in a later analysis to score TCR-TCR, TCR-HLA and TCR-CMV co-occurrence, with a repertoire-size bias correction applied to the TCR pairs. To estimate false discovery rates, a later analysis permuted the HLA or CMV assignments 20 times. A later analysis grouped co-occurring TCRs with DBSCAN, adding TCRdist sequence similarity when clustering within HLA-allele-positive subsets. Co-occurrence clustering excluded repertoires with fewer than 30,000 or more than 120,000 public chains, plus five with anomalous nucleotide sharing. TCRdb limited this immuneACCESS table to in-frame rearrangements with V and J called. A share of clones is missing; checked studies link under half to unresolved V genes, and the rest is unexplained. From that table come the V and J calls and clone size; the DNA was used to work out D and trimming. This sample holds tens of thousands of clones; 78% were observed only once. The top ten hold approximately 3% of the sample.

Details on this clone: What antigen it recognizes has not been identified. Base quality data are lacking; no much larger clone is found one base away.

The paper as a whole reports these results and caveats: In both the original and validation cohorts, the classifier was reported to diagnose cytomegalovirus status with high specificity and sensitivity. A further reported finding was that TCR beta sequences accurately predicted the HLA-A and HLA-B alleles for most subjects in the first cohort. According to a later analysis, TCR association rates differed among HLA loci, with DRB1 alleles showing the most associated TCRs and HLA-C alleles showing the fewest. In a later genetic analysis, a missense DCLRE1C variant was associated with V-gene and J-gene trimming of TCR beta chains, and the association was replicated in an independent cohort. Because counts were too low, roughly 16 rarely observed V segments, including chromosome 9 orphons, were left out of the earlier analysis of about 620 of the donors. A cluster of highly shared sequence variants was judged likely to represent a technical artifact of the sequencing pipeline. According to a later analysis, parvovirus B19, influenza, CMV and Epstein-Barr virus appeared linked to several top co-occurrence clusters. Only TCR beta chains were sequenced in this cohort, and the absence of alpha or paired-chain data limited detectable features. Immune exposure information for the cohort was limited to CMV serostatus. In a later genetic analysis, fewer N-insertions in productive TCRs were reported among donors in an Asian-associated ancestry cluster than the roughly 700-donor mean. Correlated functional status among segregating V segments might reflect linkage disequilibrium, but an unknown experimental factor could not be ruled out. In vitro tests confirmed that three of the cytomegalovirus-associated TCR beta chains recognize cytomegalovirus antigens. Most TCR sequences were observed very rarely across donors, whereas some public TCRs were present in many individuals. When HLA alleles, especially DR and DQ, strongly co-occurred, TCR associations were difficult to assign to individual alleles. According to a later analysis, most CMV-associated TCR beta chains appeared to be HLA-restricted, and the HLA associations seemed to be driven largely by CMV exposure. At a false discovery rate of 0.05, a later analysis linked fewer than 20,000 TCR beta sequences to specific HLA alleles. Compared with equally common non-associated chains, HLA-associated TCR beta chains in a later analysis were more clonally expanded and had lower generation probabilities. Roughly uniform sequencing depth across donors was assumed in presence/absence analyses, although this assumption may not hold. Because HLA typing was missing for some donors at each locus, association tests included only the typed subset. The study gave a list of 150 to 200 TCR beta chains associated with cytomegalovirus. It was suggested by the authors that the approach could potentially be generalized to other disease states and immunological phenotypes. Broadly in line with IMGT annotations, most TCR beta V segments showed up in productive rearrangements about 87% or about 30% of the time in an earlier analysis of approximately 600 of the donors.

The cohort was made up of under 800 healthy bone marrow donors. All cohort members were sampled while nominally healthy, although unrecorded immune exposures were likely present. The donor was CMV seronegative and belonged to the group of 352 seronegative cohort members. A peripheral blood sample was collected from each donor, and TCR beta sequencing was performed on peripheral blood mononuclear cells. Genomic DNA was extracted from the blood cell samples with the Qiagen DNeasy Blood Extraction Kit. Material: PBMCs. The sequence came from a woman aged 40 to 49 in good health and CMV-seronegative.

The CDR3 protein is CASSSLFGTGVQETQYF. The DNA sequence follows: TGTGCCAGCAGTTCTTTATTCGGGACAGGGGTCCAAGAGACCCAGTACTTC. The chain is made from TRBV27 and TRBJ2-5, with TRBD1 matching 10 junction bases. V trim: 4 bases; J trim: 1 base; unmatched bases: 9. The CDR3 numbers 17 residues from cysteine through phenylalanine. CDR3 DNA is the only sequence kept; it has 51 bases, read in frame from the first base. Sequences MNHEY (CDR1) and SMNVEV (CDR2) are obtained from the germline V gene (reference sequence).